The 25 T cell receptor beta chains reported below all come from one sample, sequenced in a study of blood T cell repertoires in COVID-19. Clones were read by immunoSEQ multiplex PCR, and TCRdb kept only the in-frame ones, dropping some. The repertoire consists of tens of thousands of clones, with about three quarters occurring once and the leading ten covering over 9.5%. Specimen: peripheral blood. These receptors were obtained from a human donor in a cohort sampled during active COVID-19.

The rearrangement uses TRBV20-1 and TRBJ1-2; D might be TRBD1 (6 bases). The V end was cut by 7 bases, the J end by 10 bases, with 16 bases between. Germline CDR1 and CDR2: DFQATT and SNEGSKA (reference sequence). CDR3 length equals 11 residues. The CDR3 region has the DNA TGCAGTGTGGGCCTAGCAGGGGTCTACACCTTC. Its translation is CSVGLAGVYTF.

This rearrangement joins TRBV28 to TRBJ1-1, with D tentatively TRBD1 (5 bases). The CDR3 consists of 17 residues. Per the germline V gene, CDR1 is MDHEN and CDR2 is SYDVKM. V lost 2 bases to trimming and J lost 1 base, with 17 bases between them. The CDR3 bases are TGTGCCAGCAGTTTAGATCTTGGTCGGGACTCGAACACTGAAGCTTTCTTT. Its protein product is CASSLDLGRDSNTEAFF.

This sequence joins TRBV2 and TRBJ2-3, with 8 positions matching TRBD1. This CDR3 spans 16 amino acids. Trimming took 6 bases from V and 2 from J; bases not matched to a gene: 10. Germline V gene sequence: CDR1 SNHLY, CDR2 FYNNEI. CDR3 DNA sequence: TGTGCCAGCAGCCCCGGACAGGGAGGATCCACAGATACGCAGTATTTT. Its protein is CASSPGQGGSTDTQYF.

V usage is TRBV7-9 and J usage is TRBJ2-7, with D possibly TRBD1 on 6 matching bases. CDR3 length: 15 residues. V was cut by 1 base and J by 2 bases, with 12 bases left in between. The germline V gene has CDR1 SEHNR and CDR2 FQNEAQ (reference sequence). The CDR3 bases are TGTGCCAGCAGCTTAGGGTCAGGGGTAACCTACGAGCAGTACTTC. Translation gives CASSLGSGVTYEQYF.

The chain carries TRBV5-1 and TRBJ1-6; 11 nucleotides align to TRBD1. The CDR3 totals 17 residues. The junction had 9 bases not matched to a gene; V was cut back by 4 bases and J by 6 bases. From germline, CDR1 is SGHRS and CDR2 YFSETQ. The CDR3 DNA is TGCGCCAGCAGCAATGGACAGGGGGCCTATGGTAATTCACCCCTCCACTTT. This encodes CASSNGQGAYGNSPLHF.

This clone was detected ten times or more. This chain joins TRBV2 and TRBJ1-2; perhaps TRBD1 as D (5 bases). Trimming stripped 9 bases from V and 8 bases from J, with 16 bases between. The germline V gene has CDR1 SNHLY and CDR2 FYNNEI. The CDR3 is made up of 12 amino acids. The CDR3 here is CASLPGGFGYTF. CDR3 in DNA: TGTGCCAGTCTCCCGGGGGGATTCGGCTACACCTTC.

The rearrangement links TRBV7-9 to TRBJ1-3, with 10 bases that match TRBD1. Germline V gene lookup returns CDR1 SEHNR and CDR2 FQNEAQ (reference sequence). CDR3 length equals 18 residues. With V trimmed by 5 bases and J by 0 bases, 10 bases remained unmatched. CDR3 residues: CASSPGQGVTPSGNTIYF. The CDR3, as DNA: TGTGCCAGCAGCCCCGGACAGGGGGTGACTCCCTCTGGAAACACCATATATTTT.

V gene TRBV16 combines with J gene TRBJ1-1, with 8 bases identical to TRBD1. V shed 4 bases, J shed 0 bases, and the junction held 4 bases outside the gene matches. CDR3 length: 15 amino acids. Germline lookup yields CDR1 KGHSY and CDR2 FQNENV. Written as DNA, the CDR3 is TGTGCCAGCAGCCGTAGGACAGGGATGAACACTGAAGCTTTCTTT. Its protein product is CASSRRTGMNTEAFF.

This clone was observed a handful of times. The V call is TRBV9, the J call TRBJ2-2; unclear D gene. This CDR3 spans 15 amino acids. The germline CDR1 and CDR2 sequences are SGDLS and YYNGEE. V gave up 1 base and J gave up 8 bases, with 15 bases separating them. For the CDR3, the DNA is TGTGCCAGCAGCGTAAGTTTCCCCTCTAGGGGGGAGCTGTTTTTT. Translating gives CASSVSFPSRGELFF.

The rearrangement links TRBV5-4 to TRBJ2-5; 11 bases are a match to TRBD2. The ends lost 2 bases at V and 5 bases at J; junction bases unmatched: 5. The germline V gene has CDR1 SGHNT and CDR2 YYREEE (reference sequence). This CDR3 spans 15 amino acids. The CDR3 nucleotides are TGTGCCAGCAGCTTCTTAGCGGGGGGGCCGGAGACCCAGTACTTC. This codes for CASSFLAGGPETQYF. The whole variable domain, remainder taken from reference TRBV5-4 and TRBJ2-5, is ETGVTQSPTHLIKTRGQQVTLRCSSQSGHNTVSWYQQALGQGPQFIFQYYREEENGRGNFPPRFSGLQFPNYSSELNVNALELDDSALYLCASSFLAGGPETQYFGPGTRLLVL.

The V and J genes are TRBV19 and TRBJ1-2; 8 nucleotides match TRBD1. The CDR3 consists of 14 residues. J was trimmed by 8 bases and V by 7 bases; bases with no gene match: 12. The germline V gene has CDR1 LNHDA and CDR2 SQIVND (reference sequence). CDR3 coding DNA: TGTGCCAGTAACCACCCCGACAGGGGCATCGGCTACACCTTC. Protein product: CASNHPDRGIGYTF.

CDR3 loop: CAGTRGGGPPYEQYF. The CDR3 coding sequence is TGTGCCGGAACCCGAGGGGGGGGGCCACCCTACGAGCAGTACTTC. The chain links TRBV30 to TRBJ2-7; weak D call: TRBD2 (7 bases). Trimming removed 8 bases from V and 2 bases from J, with 22 bases in between. From germline, CDR1 is GTSNPN and CDR2 SVGIG (reference sequence). The CDR3 sequence is 15 residues long.

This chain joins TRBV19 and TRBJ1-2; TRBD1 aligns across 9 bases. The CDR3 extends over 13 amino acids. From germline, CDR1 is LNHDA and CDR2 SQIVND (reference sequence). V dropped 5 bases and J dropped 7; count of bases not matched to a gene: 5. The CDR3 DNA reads TGTGCCAGTAGTGCACAGGGGGCGGGTGGCTACACCTTC. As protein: CASSAQGAGGYTF.

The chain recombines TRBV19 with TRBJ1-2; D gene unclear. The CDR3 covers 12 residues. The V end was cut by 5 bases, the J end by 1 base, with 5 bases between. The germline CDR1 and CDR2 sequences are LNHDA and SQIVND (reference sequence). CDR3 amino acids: CASSRFNYGYTF. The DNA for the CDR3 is TGTGCCAGTAGTCGTTTTAACTATGGCTACACCTTC.

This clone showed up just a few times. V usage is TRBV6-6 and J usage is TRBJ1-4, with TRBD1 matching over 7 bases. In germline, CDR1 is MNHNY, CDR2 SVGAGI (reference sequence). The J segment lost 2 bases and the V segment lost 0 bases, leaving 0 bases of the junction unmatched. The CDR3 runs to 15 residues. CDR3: CASSYSGQTNEKLFF. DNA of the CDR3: TGTGCCAGCAGTTACTCGGGACAGACTAATGAAAAACTGTTTTTT.

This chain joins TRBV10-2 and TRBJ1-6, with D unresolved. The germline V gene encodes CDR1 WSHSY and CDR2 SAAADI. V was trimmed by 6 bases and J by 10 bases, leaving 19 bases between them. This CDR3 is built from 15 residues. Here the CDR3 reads CASSSRNLMNSPLHF. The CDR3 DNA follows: TGCGCCAGCAGCTCACGAAACTTAATGAACTCACCCCTCCACTTT.

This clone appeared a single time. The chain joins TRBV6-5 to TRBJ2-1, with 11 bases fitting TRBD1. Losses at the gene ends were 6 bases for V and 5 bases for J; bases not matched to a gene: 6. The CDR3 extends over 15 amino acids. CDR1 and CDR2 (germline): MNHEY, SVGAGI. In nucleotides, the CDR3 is TGTGCCAGCAGAGCAGGGACAGGGGGTCACAATGAGCAGTTCTTC. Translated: CASRAGTGGHNEQFF.

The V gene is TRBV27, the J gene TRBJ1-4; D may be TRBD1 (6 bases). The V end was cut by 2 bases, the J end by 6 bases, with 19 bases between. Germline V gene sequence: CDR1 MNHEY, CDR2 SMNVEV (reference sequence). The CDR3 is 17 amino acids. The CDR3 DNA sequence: TGTGCCAGCAGTTTAAGATCCGACAGGCGTCCCCATGAAAAACTGTTTTTT. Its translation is CASSLRSDRRPHEKLFF. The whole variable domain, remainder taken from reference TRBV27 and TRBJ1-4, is EAQVTQNPRYLITVTGKKLTVTCSQNMNHEYMSWYRQDPGLGLRQIYYSMNVEVTDKGDVPEGYKVSRKEKRNFPLILESPSPNQTSLYFCASSLRSDRRPHEKLFFGSGTQLSVL.

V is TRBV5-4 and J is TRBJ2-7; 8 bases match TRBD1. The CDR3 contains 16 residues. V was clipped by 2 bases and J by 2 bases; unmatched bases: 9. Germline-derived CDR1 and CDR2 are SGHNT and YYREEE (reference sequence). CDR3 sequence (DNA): TGTGCCAGCAGCTTCGGCCCCGGACAGGGAGCCTACGAGCAGTACTTC. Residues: CASSFGPGQGAYEQYF.

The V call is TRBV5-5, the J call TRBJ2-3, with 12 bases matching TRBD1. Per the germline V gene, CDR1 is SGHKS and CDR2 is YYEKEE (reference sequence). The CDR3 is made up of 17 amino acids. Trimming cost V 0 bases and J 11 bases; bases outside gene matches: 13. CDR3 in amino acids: CASSLEPRDRGLNKQYF. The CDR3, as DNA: TGTGCCAGCAGCTTGGAGCCCCGGGACAGGGGGCTAAATAAGCAGTATTTT.

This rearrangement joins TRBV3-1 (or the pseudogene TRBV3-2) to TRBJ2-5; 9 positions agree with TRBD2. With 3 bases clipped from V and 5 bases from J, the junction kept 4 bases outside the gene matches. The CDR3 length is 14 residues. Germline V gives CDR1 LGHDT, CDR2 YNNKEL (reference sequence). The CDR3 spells CASSQRGGPETQYF. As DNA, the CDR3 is TGTGCCAGCAGCCAGCGGGGGGGCCCCGAGACCCAGTACTTC.

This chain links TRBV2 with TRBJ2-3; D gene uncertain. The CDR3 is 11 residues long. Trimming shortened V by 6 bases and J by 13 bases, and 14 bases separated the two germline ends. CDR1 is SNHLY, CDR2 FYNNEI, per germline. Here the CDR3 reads CASRTGGLEYF. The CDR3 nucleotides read TGTGCCAGCAGGACTGGTGGATTGGAGTATTTT.

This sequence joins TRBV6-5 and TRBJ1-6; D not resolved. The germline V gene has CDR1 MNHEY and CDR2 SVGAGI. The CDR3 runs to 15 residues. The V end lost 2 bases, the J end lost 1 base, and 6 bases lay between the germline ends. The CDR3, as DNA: TGTGCCAGCAGTTACGAGCTTTCCTATAATTCACCCCTCCACTTT. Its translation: CASSYELSYNSPLHF.

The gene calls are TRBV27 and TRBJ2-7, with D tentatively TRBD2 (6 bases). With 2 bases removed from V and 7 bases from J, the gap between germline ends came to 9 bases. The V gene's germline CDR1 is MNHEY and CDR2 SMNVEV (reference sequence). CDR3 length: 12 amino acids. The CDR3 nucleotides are TGTGCCAGCAGTTTAGGTGGAGGGGAGCAGTACTTC. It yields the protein CASSLGGGEQYF.

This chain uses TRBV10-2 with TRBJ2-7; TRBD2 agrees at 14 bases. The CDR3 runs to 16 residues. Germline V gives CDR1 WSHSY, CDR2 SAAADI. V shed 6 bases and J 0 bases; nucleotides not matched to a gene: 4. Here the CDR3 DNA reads TGCGCCAGCAGGGGGACTAGCGGGGGAAGCTCCTACGAGCAGTACTTC. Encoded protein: CASRGTSGGSSYEQYF.